The entry that follows covers one T cell receptor beta chain sequence. In patients chosen for sequencing, flow cytometry had shown CD8+CD57+ cell expansion. Genomic DNA constituted the template upon which TCR beta VDJ and CDR3 profiling was performed. MiXCR, applied by TCRdb to the reads, yields one record per CDR3 protein. The sample contains roughly 150,000 distinct CDR3 sequences, around 48% of which appear only once. The data belong to a study of CD8+CD57+ T cells in acquired aplastic anemia. The CDR3 runs 16 residues. The germline V gene encodes CDR1 SEHNR and CDR2 FQNEAQ (reference sequence). V lost 4 bases and J lost 4; bases outside the gene matches: 6.

The sequencing sample was made of sorted CD4+, CD8+, or CD8+CD57+ T cells (not recorded which) from PBMCs. The receptor was derived from a human donor with aplastic anemia. V usage is TRBV7-9 and J usage is TRBJ2-2; 10 positions match TRBD1. The CDR3 nucleotides read TGTGCCAGCAGCTGGCCGGGACAGGGGCTCACCGGGGAGCTGTTTTTT. It encodes CASSWPGQGLTGELFF.